This T cell receptor beta chain comes out of a study of OX40 agonist ivuxolimab in advanced cancers. The overall study: With ivuxolimab, an agonistic anti-OX40 (CD134) antibody, patients were treated.

CDR3 size: 14 residues. J lost 1 base, V lost 6 bases, and 2 bases had no gene match. The germline gives CDR1 ENHRY, CDR2 SYGVKD. Sequencing used immunoSEQ multiplex PCR; TCRdb keeps in-frame clones, though not all of them. Among tens of thousands of clones, around 85% were seen once, and the ten largest hold around 7.5%. The chain employs TRBV10-3 and TRBJ1-1; 10 bases are shared with TRBD1. This sequence was found in an adult with an advanced solid tumor such as melanoma, head and neck, liver or kidney cancer. The sequencing here drew on CD4+ or CD8+ T cells sorted from blood, taken in a trial of the OX40 agonist ivuxolimab. The CDR3 sequence is CAIRRTGGNTEAFF. CDR3 nucleotide sequence: TGTGCCATCAGACGGACAGGGGGGAACACTGAAGCTTTCTTT.